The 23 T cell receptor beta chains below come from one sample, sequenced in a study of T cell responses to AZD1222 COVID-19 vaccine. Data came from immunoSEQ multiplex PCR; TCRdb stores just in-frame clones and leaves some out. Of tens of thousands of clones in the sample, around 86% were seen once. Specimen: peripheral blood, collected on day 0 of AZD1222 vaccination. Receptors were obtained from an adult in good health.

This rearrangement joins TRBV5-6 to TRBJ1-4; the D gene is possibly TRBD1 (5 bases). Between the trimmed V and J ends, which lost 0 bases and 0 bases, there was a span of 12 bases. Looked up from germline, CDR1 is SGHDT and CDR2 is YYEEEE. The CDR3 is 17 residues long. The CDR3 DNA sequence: TGTGCCAGCAGCTTGGATGAGGGGTCTACAACTAATGAAAAACTGTTTTTT. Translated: CASSLDEGSTTNEKLFF.

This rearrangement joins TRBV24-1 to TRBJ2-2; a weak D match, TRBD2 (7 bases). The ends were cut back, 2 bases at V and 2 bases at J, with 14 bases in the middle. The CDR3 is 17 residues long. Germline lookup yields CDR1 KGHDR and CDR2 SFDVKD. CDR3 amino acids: CATSDSAGAQNTGELFF. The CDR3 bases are TGTGCCACCAGTGATTCGGCGGGGGCGCAAAACACCGGGGAGCTGTTTTTT.

CDR3 sequence reads: CASSISSGGPDTQYF. The CDR3 nucleotides read TGTGCCAGTAGTATTTCTAGCGGGGGGCCAGATACGCAGTATTTT. The chain combines TRBV19 with TRBJ2-3; 11 bases agree with TRBD2. Germline lookup yields CDR1 LNHDA and CDR2 SQIVND (reference sequence). Trimming at V came to 3 bases and at J to 4 bases, leaving 3 bases not matched to a gene. The CDR3 loop spans 15 amino acids.

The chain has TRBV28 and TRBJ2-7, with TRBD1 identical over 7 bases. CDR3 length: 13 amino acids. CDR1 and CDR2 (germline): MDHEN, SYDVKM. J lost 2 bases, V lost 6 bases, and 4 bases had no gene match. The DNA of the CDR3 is TGTGCCAGCAGCCTACAGGGGACCTACGAGCAGTACTTC. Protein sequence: CASSLQGTYEQYF.

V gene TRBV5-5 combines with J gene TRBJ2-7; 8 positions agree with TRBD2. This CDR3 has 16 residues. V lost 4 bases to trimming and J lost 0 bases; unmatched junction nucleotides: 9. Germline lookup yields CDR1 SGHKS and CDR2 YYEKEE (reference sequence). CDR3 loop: CASSLPTGGVSYEQYF. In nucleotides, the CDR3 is TGTGCCAGCAGCCTACCAACCGGGGGGGTCTCCTACGAGCAGTACTTC.

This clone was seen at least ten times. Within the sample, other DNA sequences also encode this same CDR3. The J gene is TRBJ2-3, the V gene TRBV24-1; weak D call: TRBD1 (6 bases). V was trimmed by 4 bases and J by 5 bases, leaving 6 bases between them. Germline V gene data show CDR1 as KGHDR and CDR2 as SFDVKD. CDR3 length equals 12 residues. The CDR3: CATSEGGDTQYF. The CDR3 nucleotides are TGTGCCACCAGTGAAGGGGGAGATACGCAGTATTTT.

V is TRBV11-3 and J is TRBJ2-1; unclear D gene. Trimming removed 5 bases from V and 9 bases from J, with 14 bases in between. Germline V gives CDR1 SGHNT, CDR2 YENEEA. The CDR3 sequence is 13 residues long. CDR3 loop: CASSHSVGIEQFF. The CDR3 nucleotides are TGTGCCAGCAGCCACTCGGTGGGCATTGAGCAGTTCTTC.

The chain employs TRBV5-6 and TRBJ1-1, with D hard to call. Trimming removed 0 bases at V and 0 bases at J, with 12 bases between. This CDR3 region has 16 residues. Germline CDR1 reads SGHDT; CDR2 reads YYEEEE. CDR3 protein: CASSLELQVLNTEAFF. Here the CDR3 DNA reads TGTGCCAGCAGCTTGGAACTCCAAGTCTTGAACACTGAAGCTTTCTTT.

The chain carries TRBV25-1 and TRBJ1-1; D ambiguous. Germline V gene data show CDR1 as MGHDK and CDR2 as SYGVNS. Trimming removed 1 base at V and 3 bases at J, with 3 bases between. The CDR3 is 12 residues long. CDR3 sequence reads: CASSEWDTEAFF. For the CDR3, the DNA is TGTGCCAGCAGTGAATGGGACACTGAAGCTTTCTTT.

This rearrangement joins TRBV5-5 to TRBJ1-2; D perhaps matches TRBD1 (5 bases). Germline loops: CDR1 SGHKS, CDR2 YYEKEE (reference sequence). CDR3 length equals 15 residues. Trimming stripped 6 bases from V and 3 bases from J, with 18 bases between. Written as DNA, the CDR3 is TGTGCCAGCACCCCCTCCCGGGGCTCCCACTATGGCTACACCTTC. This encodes CASTPSRGSHYGYTF.

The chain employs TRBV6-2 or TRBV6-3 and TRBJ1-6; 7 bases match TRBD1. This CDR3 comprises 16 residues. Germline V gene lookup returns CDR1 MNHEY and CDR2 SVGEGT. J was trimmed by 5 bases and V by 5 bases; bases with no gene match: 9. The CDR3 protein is CASSTSRGMDNSPLHF. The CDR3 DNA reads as TGTGCCAGCAGTACAAGCAGGGGGATGGATAATTCACCCCTCCACTTT.

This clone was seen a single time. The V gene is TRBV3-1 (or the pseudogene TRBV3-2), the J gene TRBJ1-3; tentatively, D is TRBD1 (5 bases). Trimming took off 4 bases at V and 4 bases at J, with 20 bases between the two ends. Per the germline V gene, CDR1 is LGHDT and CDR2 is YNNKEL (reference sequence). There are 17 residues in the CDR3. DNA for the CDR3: TGTGCCAGCAGCCCTTATCCCGGGACGGGGGGAGGAAACACCATATATTTT. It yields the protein CASSPYPGTGGGNTIYF.

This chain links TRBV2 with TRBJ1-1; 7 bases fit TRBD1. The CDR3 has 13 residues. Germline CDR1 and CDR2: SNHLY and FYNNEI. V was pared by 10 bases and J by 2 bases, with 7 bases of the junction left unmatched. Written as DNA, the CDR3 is TGTGCCACAAACCGGGACAGAAACACTGAAGCTTTCTTT. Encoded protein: CATNRDRNTEAFF. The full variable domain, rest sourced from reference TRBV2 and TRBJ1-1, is EPEVTQTPSHQVTQMGQEVILRCVPISNHLYFYWYRQILGQKVEFLVSFYNNEISEKSEIFDDQFSVERPDGSNFTLKIRSTKLEDSAMYFCATNRDRNTEAFFGQGTRLTVV.

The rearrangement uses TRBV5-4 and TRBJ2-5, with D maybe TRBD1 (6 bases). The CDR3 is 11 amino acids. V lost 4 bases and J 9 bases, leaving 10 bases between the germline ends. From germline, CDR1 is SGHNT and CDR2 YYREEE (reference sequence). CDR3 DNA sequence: TGTGCCAGCAGCGACGGACAGTCCCAGTACTTC. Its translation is CASSDGQSQYF.

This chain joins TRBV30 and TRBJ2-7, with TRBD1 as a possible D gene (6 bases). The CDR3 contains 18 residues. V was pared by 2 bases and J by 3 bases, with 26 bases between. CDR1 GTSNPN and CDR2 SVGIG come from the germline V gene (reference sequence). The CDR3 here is CAWSPLTEAPGESYEQYF. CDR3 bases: TGTGCCTGGAGTCCACTAACTGAAGCCCCAGGGGAAAGCTACGAGCAGTACTTC.

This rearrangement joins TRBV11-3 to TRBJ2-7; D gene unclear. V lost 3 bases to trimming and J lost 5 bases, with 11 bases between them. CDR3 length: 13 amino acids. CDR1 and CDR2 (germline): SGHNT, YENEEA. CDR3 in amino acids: CASSLESMDEQYF. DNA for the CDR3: TGTGCCAGCAGCTTGGAGTCAATGGACGAGCAGTACTTC.

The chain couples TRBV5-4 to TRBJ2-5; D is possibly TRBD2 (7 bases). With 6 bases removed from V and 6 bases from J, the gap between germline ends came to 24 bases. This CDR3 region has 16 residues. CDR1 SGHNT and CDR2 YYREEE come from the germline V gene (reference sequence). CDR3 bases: TGTGCCAGCACCCAAGGGGGGGCCGGAAATATGAAGACCCAGTACTTC. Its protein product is CASTQGGAGNMKTQYF.

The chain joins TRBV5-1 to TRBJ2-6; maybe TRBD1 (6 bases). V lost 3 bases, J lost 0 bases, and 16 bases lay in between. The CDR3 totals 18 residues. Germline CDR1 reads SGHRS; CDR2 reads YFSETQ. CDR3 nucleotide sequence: TGCGCCAGCAGCTACGGCCACGGACAGCCCTCTGGGGCCAACGTCCTGACTTTC. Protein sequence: CASSYGHGQPSGANVLTF.

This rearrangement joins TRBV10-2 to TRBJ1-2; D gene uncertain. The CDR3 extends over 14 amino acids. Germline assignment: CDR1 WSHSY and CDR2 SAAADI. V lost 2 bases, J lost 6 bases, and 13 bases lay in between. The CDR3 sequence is CASSERRLFDGYTF. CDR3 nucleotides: TGCGCCAGCAGTGAGCGCAGGCTTTTTGATGGCTACACCTTC.

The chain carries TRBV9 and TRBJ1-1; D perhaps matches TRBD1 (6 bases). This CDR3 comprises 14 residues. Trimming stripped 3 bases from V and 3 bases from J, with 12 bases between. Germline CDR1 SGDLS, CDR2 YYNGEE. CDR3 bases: TGTGCCAGCAGCGGAGGGGGGGCGGACACTGAAGCTTTCTTT. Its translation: CASSGGGADTEAFF. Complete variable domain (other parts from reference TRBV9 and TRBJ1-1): DSGVTQTPKHLITATGQRVTLRCSPRSGDLSVYWYQQSLDQGLQFLIQYYNGEERAKGNILERFSAQQFPDLHSELNLSSLELGDSALYFCASSGGGADTEAFFGQGTRLTVV.

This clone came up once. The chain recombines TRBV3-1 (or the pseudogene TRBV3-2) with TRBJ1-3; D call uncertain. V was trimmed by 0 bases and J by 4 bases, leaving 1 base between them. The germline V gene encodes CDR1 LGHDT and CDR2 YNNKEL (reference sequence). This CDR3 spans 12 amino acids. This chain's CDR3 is CASSQEGNTIYF. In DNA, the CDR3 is TGTGCCAGCAGCCAAGAGGGAAACACCATATATTTT.

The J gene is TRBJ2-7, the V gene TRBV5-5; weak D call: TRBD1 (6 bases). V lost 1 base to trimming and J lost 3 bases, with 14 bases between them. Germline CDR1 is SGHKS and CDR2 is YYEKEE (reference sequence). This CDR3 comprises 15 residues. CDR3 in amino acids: CASSLIAGEVYEQYF. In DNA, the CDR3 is TGTGCCAGCAGCTTGATCGCAGGGGAAGTCTACGAGCAGTACTTC.

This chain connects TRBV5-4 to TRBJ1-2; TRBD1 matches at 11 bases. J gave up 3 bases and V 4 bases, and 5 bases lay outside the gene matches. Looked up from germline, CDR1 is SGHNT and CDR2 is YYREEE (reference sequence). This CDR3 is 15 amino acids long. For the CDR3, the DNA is TGTGCCAGCAGCACCGGACAGGGGGCCTACTATGGCTACACCTTC. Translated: CASSTGQGAYYGYTF.